These 23 T cell receptor beta chains were sequenced from one sample in a study of sequential checkpoint blockade in melanoma. Produced via immunoSEQ multiplex PCR; TCRdb's table is partial and in-frame only. The data hold roughly 20,000 clones, with about four fifths observed a single time. Indicated treatment: randomized to nivolumab then ipilimumab (arm A) or the reverse (arm B). This specimen consisted of CD8+ T cells sorted from blood (inferred from file names), obtained from a patient given nivolumab and ipilimumab in sequence. The receptors stem from a human donor with melanoma.

J is TRBJ1-1 and V is TRBV6-1; D may be TRBD1 (5 bases). Germline V CDR1 and CDR2: MNHNS, SASEGT. The V end was cut by 3 bases, the J end by 4 bases, with 9 bases between. CDR3 length: 13 amino acids. CDR3: CASSDVGGTEAFF. The CDR3, as DNA: TGTGCCAGCAGTGACGTGGGGGGCACTGAAGCTTTCTTT.

V and J are TRBV4-3 and TRBJ1-5, with 11 bases that match TRBD1. V shed 1 base and J 6 bases; nucleotides not matched to a gene: 2. The CDR3 extends over 15 amino acids. Germline lookup yields CDR1 LGHNA and CDR2 YSLEER. The CDR3 sequence: CASSQGGQGVQPQHF. The CDR3 nucleotides read TGCGCCAGCAGCCAAGGGGGACAGGGGGTTCAGCCCCAGCATTTT.

This clone was observed a single time. The V call is TRBV5-6, the J call TRBJ2-5; D might be TRBD2 (5 bases). The V gene's germline CDR1 is SGHDT and CDR2 YYEEEE. The V end was cut by 0 bases, the J end by 11 bases, with 11 bases between. The CDR3 runs to 12 residues. The CDR3 DNA reads as TGTGCCAGCAGCTTGGCGGGTGGGGAGCAGTACTTC. Its protein product is CASSLAGGEQYF.

V usage is TRBV28 and J usage is TRBJ2-7; D may be TRBD1 (6 bases). Germline V gene data show CDR1 as MDHEN and CDR2 as SYDVKM. Trimming left V 4 bases short and J 0 bases short, with 13 bases between. This CDR3 contains 15 residues. Written as DNA, the CDR3 is TGTGCCAGCAGTTCCCGGACAGACATCTCCTACGAGCAGTACTTC. The encoded protein is CASSSRTDISYEQYF.

The V call is TRBV27, the J call TRBJ1-2; no firm D call. Germline V lookup: CDR1 MNHEY, CDR2 SMNVEV (reference sequence). Trimming stripped 4 bases from V and 8 bases from J, with 17 bases between. The CDR3 consists of 14 residues. DNA of the CDR3: TGTGCCAGCAGTTCTATACCACCGGTCCTAGGCTACACCTTC. Protein: CASSSIPPVLGYTF.

The rearrangement joins TRBV9 to TRBJ2-7; 9 bases agree with TRBD1. Germline V lookup: CDR1 SGDLS, CDR2 YYNGEE. The CDR3 consists of 15 residues. J was trimmed by 3 bases and V by 0 bases; bases with no gene match: 4. The CDR3 DNA is TGTGCCAGCAGCGTAGAGGGACAGGGAAACTACGAGCAGTACTTC. This translates into CASSVEGQGNYEQYF.

The chain recombines TRBV13 with TRBJ2-7, with 8 bases identical to TRBD1. The CDR3 spans 14 residues. CDR1 PRHDT and CDR2 FYEKMQ come from the germline V gene (reference sequence). V shed 3 bases, J shed 4 bases, and the junction held 5 bases outside the gene matches. The CDR3 spells CASSFGRGLYEQYF. CDR3 DNA sequence: TGTGCCAGCAGCTTCGGCAGGGGGCTGTACGAGCAGTACTTC.

This chain uses TRBV25-1 with TRBJ1-3; maybe TRBD1 (6 bases). Per germline, CDR1 MGHDK and CDR2 SYGVNS. V lost 3 bases and J 1 base, leaving 7 bases between the germline ends. The CDR3 is 14 amino acids. CDR3 in DNA: TGTGCCAGCAGTGACACAGGGTCTGGAAACACCATATATTTT. Translating it yields CASSDTGSGNTIYF.

This clone was observed a handful of times. This chain connects TRBV27 to TRBJ1-5; a possible D gene is TRBD1 (5 bases). The germline CDR1 and CDR2 sequences are MNHEY and SMNVEV (reference sequence). Between the trimmed V and J ends, which lost 6 bases and 8 bases, there was a span of 11 bases. The CDR3 sequence is 12 residues long. CDR3 protein: CASSAGIEPQHF. In nucleotides, the CDR3 is TGTGCCAGCAGCGCAGGGATCGAGCCCCAGCATTTT.

The rearrangement uses TRBV27 and TRBJ2-7, with 10 positions matching TRBD1. V was clipped by 4 bases and J by 4 bases; unmatched bases: 7. The CDR3 consists of 15 residues. Germline V CDR1 and CDR2: MNHEY, SMNVEV (reference sequence). The CDR3 DNA follows: TGTGCCAGCAGTTCCCCCGGGACAGGGGAATACGAGCAGTACTTC. As protein: CASSSPGTGEYEQYF.

V usage is TRBV5-6 and J usage is TRBJ1-2; D unresolved. Germline lookup yields CDR1 SGHDT and CDR2 YYEEEE. CDR3 length equals 12 residues. The V end was cut by 0 bases, the J end by 4 bases, with 4 bases between. CDR3 loop: CASSLDSYGYTF. In DNA form, the CDR3 reads TGTGCCAGCAGCTTGGACAGCTATGGCTACACCTTC.

The V call is TRBV7-2, the J call TRBJ1-4; the match to TRBD1 covers 8 bases. The CDR3 runs to 18 residues. J gave up 8 bases and V 1 base, and 15 bases lay outside the gene matches. Germline V gene lookup returns CDR1 SGHTA and CDR2 FQGNSA. CDR3 sequence (DNA): TGTGCCAGCAGCTTAGAGTGGACAGGGTATTCGGACGACGAAAAACTGTTTTTT. Translated, it gives CASSLEWTGYSDDEKLFF.

The count of this clone is one. The rearrangement joins TRBV7-9 to TRBJ2-3; TRBD1 is a possible D gene (5 bases). CDR3 size: 16 residues. Germline V gene data show CDR1 as SEHNR and CDR2 as FQNEAQ (reference sequence). Trimming removed 2 bases at V and 1 base at J, with 13 bases between. CDR3 loop: CASSLYRGQGTDTQYF. CDR3 DNA sequence: TGTGCCAGCAGCTTATATAGGGGCCAGGGCACAGATACGCAGTATTTT.

The genes are TRBV7-9 and TRBJ1-6; no clear D gene. CDR3 length equals 16 residues. Germline V gene data show CDR1 as SEHNR and CDR2 as FQNEAQ (reference sequence). The V end was cut by 5 bases, the J end by 7 bases, with 18 bases between. The CDR3 reads CASSPLAGTKNSPLHF. The CDR3 coding sequence is TGTGCCAGCAGCCCTTTGGCGGGAACCAAAAATTCACCCCTCCACTTT.

The chain links TRBV7-2 to TRBJ1-2; no definite D call. The V end lost 1 base, the J end lost 4 bases, and 13 bases lay between the germline ends. This CDR3 has 15 amino acids. The germline CDR1 and CDR2 sequences are SGHTA and FQGNSA. The CDR3 DNA reads as TGTGCCAGCAGCTTAGAATCCCAGGTTAGCTATGGCTACACCTTC. It yields the protein CASSLESQVSYGYTF.

V usage is TRBV27 and J usage is TRBJ1-6; a weak D match, TRBD1 (5 bases). Germline CDR1 MNHEY, CDR2 SMNVEV (reference sequence). The CDR3 covers 15 residues. Trimming took off 3 bases at V and 6 bases at J, with 12 bases between the two ends. The CDR3 bases are TGTGCCAGCAGTTTGACAGAAAATTTTAATTCACCCCTCCACTTT. The encoded protein is CASSLTENFNSPLHF.

As to this clone: Additional DNA sequences in this sample encode the identical CDR3. J is TRBJ2-7 and V is TRBV4-3; 9 nucleotides match TRBD1. Trimming at V came to 3 bases and at J to 3 bases, leaving 3 bases not matched to a gene. Germline V gives CDR1 LGHNA, CDR2 YSLEER. This CDR3 comprises 14 residues. The CDR3 nucleotides read TGCGCCAGCAGCCACCGGGACAGGGTCTACGAGCAGTACTTC. Translation gives CASSHRDRVYEQYF.

The chain recombines TRBV27 with TRBJ2-7; tentatively, D is TRBD1 (6 bases). V lost 2 bases and J 5 bases, leaving 16 bases between the germline ends. Germline V CDR1 and CDR2: MNHEY, SMNVEV (reference sequence). The CDR3 contains 15 residues. For the CDR3, the DNA is TGTGCCAGCAGTTTAGAGGCTACAGGGTATAACGAGCAGTACTTC. Its protein is CASSLEATGYNEQYF.

V gene TRBV5-5 combines with J gene TRBJ1-1; no firm D call. Germline V CDR1 and CDR2: SGHKS, YYEKEE (reference sequence). CDR3 length: 13 residues. V lost 1 base and J 1 base, leaving 5 bases between the germline ends. The CDR3 protein is CASSLQANTEAFF. The DNA of the CDR3 is TGTGCCAGCAGCTTGCAGGCGAACACTGAAGCTTTCTTT.

This chain joins TRBV5-6 and TRBJ2-1; 11 bases align to TRBD2. Germline values: CDR1 SGHDT, CDR2 YYEEEE. The CDR3 has 18 amino acids. After removal of 0 bases from V and 2 bases from J, the junction contained 7 bases not matched to a gene. The CDR3, as DNA: TGTGCCAGCAGCTTGGGGGGTACGGGACTAGCGGCCTACAATGAGCAGTTCTTC. Translation gives CASSLGGTGLAAYNEQFF.

The V and J genes are TRBV13 and TRBJ2-7; 8 nucleotides align to TRBD1. Per the germline V gene, CDR1 is PRHDT and CDR2 is FYEKMQ (reference sequence). CDR3 length equals 14 residues. Unmatched junction bases numbered 5, after V lost 2 bases and J lost 5 bases. CDR3 in amino acids: CASSLQGAVNEQYF. DNA for the CDR3: TGTGCCAGCAGCTTACAGGGGGCAGTAAACGAGCAGTACTTC.

In nucleotides, the CDR3 is TGTGCCAGCAGTCGACTGTCTAACTATGGCTACACCTTC. It translates to CASSRLSNYGYTF. The V call is TRBV7-8, the J call TRBJ1-2; no reliable D call. In germline, CDR1 is SGHVS, CDR2 FQNEAQ. This CDR3 has 13 residues. V lost 6 bases to trimming and J lost 0 bases, with 8 bases between them.

About this clone: One end of the junction does not line up with germline, which may come from a read error. V gene TRBV5-8 combines with J gene TRBJ2-7; D possibly corresponds to TRBD1 (5 bases). Germline CDR1 reads SGHTS; CDR2 reads YDEGEE. The CDR3 sequence is 14 residues long. As DNA, the CDR3 is TGCGCCAGCAGTGATGAGGCAGGGTACTACGAGCAGTACTTC. Protein sequence: CASSDEAGYYEQYF.